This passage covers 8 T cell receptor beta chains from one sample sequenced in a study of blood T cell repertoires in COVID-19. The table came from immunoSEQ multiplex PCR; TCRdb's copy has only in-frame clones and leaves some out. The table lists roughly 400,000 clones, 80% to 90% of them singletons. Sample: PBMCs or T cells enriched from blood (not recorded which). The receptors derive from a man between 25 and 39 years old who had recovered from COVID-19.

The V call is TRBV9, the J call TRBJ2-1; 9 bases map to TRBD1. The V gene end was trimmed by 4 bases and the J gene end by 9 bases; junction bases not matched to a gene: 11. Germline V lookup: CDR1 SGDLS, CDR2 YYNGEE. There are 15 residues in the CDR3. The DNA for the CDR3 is TGTGCCAGCAGCATGACCGGGACAGGGTCTCCTGAGCAGTTCTTC. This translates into CASSMTGTGSPEQFF.

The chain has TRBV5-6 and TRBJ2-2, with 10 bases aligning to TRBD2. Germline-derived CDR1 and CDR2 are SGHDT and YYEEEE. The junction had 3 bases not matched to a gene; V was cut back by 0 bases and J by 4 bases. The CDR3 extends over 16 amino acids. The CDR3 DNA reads TGTGCCAGCAGCTTGGGGACTAGCGGCGGCACCGGGGAGCTGTTTTTT. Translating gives CASSLGTSGGTGELFF.

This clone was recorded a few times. This CDR3 is CASSPETSGVEEQYF. CDR3 in DNA: TGCGCCAGCAGCCCTGAGACTAGCGGGGTAGAGGAGCAGTACTTC. The chain joins TRBV5-1 to TRBJ2-7, with TRBD2 identical over 11 bases. With V trimmed by 4 bases and J by 7 bases, 10 bases remained unmatched. This CDR3 comprises 15 residues. Looked up from germline, CDR1 is SGHRS and CDR2 is YFSETQ.

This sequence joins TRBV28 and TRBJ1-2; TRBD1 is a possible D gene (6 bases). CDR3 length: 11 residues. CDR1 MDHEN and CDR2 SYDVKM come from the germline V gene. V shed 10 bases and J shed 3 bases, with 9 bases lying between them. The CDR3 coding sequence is TGTGCCACCAACAGGGACTATGGCTACACCTTC. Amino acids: CATNRDYGYTF.

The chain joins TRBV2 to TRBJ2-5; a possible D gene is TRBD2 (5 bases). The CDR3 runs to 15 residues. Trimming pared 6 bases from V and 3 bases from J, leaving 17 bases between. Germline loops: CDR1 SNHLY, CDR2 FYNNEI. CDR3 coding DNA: TGTGCCAGCAGGATGGCGGAGGCAGAAAAAGAGACCCAGTACTTC. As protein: CASRMAEAEKETQYF.

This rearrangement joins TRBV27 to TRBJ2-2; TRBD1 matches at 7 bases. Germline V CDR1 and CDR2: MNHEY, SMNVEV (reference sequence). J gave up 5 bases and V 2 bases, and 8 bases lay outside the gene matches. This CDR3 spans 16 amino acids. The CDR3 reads CASSLGTVDVTGELFF. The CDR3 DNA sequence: TGTGCCAGCAGTTTAGGGACAGTAGATGTGACCGGGGAGCTGTTTTTT.

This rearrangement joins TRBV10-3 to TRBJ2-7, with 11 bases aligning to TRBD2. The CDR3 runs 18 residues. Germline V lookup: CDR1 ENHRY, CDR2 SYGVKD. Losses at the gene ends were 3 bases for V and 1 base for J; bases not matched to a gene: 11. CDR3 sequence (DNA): TGTGCCATCAGTGAAAGGGGGGTTGGGACTAGCGGTTCCTACGAGCAGTACTTC. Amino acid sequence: CAISERGVGTSGSYEQYF.

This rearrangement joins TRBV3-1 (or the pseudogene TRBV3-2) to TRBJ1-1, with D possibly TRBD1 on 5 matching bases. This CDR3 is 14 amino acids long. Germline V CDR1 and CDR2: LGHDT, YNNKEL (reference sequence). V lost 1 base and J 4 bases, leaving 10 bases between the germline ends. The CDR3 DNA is TGTGCCAGCAGCCAAGTTCCGGGGGTCACTGAAGCTTTCTTT. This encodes CASSQVPGVTEAFF.